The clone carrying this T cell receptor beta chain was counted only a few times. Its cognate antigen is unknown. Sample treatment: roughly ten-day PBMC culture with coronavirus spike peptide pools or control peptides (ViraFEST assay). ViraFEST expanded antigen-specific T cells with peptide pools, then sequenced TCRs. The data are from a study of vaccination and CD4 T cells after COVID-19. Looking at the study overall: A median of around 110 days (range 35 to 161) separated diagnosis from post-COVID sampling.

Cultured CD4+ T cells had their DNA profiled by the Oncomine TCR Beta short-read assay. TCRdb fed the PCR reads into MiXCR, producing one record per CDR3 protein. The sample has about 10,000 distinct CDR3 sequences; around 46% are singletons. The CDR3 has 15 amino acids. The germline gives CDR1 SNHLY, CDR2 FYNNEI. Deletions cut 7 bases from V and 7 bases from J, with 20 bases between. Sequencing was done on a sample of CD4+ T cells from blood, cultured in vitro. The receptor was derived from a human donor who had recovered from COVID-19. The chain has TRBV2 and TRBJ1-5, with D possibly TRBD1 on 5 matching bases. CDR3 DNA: TGTGCCAGCACCGAGGGGTCCAGGGTGGGGCAGCCCCAGCATTTT. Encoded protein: CASTEGSRVGQPQHF.